This T cell receptor beta chain appears in the sequencing data of a study of cytomegalovirus exposure and HLA in healthy donors. The V end was cut by 7 bases, the J end by 8 bases, with 21 bases between. Germline loops: CDR1 LGHNA, CDR2 YNFKEQ. There are 15 residues in the CDR3. Repertoires were generated with immunoSEQ multiplex PCR, while TCRdb's copy carries only in-frame clones and drops some. Among some 240,000 clones listed, about 90% were seen once. The sample taken for sequencing was PBMCs. This chain links TRBV4-2 with TRBJ2-1, with D tentatively TRBD2 (6 bases). The receptor comes from a woman in her 30s in good health and CMV-seropositive. The CDR3: CASTEATAGWDEQFF. The CDR3, as DNA: TGTGCCAGCACCGAAGCCACGGCGGGATGGGATGAGCAGTTCTTC.